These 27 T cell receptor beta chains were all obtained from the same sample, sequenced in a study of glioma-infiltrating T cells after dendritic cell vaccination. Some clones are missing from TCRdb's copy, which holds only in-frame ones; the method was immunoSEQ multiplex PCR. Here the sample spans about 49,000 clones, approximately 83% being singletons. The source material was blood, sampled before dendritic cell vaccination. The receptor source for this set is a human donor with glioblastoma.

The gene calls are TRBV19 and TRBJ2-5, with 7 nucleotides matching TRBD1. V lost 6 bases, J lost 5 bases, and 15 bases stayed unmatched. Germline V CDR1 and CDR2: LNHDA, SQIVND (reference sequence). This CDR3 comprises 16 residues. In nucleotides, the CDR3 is TGTGCCAGTAGGGCCCACGACAGGGCCCGGTGGGAGACCCAGTACTTC. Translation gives CASRAHDRARWETQYF. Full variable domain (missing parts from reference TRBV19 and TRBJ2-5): DGGITQSPKYLFRKEGQNVTLSCEQNLNHDAMYWYRQDPGQGLRLIYYSQIVNDFQKGDIAEGYSVSREKKESFPLTVTSAQKNPTAFYLCASRAHDRARWETQYFGPGTRLLVL.

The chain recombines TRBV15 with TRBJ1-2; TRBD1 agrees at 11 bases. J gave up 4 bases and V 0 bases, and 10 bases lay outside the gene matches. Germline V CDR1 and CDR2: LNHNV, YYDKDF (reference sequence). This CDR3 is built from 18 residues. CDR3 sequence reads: CATSRDMTRGQGAYGYTF. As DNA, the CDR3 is TGTGCCACCAGCAGAGATATGACCCGAGGACAGGGGGCCTATGGCTACACCTTC.

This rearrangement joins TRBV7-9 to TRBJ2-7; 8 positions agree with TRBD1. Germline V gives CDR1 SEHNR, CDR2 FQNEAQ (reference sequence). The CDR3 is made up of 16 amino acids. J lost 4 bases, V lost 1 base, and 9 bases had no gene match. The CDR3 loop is CASSLGSGTGFYEQYF. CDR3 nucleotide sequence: TGTGCCAGCAGCTTAGGGTCCGGGACAGGTTTTTACGAGCAGTACTTC.

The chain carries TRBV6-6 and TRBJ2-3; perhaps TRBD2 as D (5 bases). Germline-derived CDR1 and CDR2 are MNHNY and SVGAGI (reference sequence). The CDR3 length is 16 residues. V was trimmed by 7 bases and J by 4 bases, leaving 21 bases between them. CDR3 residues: CASINEGVPGADTQYF. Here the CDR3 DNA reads TGTGCCAGCATCAACGAGGGCGTACCTGGGGCAGATACGCAGTATTTT.

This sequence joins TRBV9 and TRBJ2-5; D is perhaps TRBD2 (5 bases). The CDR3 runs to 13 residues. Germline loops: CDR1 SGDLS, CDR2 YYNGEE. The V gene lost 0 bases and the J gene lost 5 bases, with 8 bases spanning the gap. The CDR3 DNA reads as TGTGCCAGCAGCGTAGCGGGAATGGAGACCCAGTACTTC. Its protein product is CASSVAGMETQYF.

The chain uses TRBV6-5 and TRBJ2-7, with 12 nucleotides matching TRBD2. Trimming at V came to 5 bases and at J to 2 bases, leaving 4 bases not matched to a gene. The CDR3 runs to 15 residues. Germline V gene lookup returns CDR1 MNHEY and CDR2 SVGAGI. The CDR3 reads CASSRLAGAAYEQYF. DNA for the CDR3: TGTGCCAGCAGTAGACTAGCGGGAGCGGCCTACGAGCAGTACTTC.

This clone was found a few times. CDR3 bases: TGTGCCAGCAGCAACCCGGGACAGGGATTTCAGCCCCAGCATTTT. Protein product: CASSNPGQGFQPQHF. J is TRBJ1-5 and V is TRBV2; 9 positions agree with TRBD1. The CDR3 has 15 residues. V was pared by 6 bases and J by 6 bases, with 9 bases of the junction left unmatched. CDR1 and CDR2 (germline): SNHLY, FYNNEI.

The CDR3 nucleotides read TGTGCCAGCAGCTTAAATTCCAGGCGCACCTACGAGCAGTACTTC. This encodes CASSLNSRRTYEQYF. The genes are TRBV5-6 and TRBJ2-7; D uncertain. Trimming took 2 bases from V and 2 from J, leaving 14 bases between them. The germline CDR1 and CDR2 sequences are SGHDT and YYEEEE. The CDR3 runs 15 residues.

The CDR3 DNA follows: TGTGCCAGCAGCTTAGCGGGGGGACCCAATTACAATGAGCAGTTCTTC. Translated, it gives CASSLAGGPNYNEQFF. This sequence joins TRBV7-8 and TRBJ2-1; maybe TRBD2 (6 bases). The V end lost 0 bases, the J end lost 4 bases, and 13 bases lay between the germline ends. This CDR3 is 16 amino acids long. Per the germline V gene, CDR1 is SGHVS and CDR2 is FQNEAQ.

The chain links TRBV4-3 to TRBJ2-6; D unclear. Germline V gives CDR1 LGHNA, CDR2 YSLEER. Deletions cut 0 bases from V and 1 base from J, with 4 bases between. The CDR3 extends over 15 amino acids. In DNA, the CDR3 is TGCGCCAGCAGCCAAGACGGGTCTGGGGCCAACGTCCTGACTTTC. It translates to CASSQDGSGANVLTF.

The CDR3 protein is CASISTGDQPQHF. In nucleotides, the CDR3 is TGCGCCAGCATTTCGACAGGGGATCAGCCCCAGCATTTT. V gene TRBV10-1 combines with J gene TRBJ1-5; TRBD1 matches at 8 bases. The CDR3 is made up of 13 amino acids. V gave up 7 bases and J gave up 5 bases; unmatched junction bases: 4. Germline V CDR1 and CDR2: WNHNN, SYGVQD (reference sequence).

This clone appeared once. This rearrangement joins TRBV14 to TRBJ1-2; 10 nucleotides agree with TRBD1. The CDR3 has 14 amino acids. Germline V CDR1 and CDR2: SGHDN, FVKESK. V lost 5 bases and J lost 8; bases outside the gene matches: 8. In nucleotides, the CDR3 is TGTGCCAGCAGCTACCGGGACAGGGGTGAAGGCTACACCTTC. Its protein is CASSYRDRGEGYTF.

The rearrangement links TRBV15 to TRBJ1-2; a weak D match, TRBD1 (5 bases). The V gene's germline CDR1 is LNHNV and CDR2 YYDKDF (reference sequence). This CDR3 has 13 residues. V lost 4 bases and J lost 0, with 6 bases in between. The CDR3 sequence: CATSTGSNYGYTF. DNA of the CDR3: TGTGCCACCAGCACAGGGTCTAACTATGGCTACACCTTC.

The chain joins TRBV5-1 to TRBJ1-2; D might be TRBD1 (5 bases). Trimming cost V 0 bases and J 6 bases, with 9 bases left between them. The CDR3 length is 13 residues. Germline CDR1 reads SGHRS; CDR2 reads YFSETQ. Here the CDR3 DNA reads TGCGCCAGCAGCTTGGAGGGGCGCAATGGCTACACCTTC. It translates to CASSLEGRNGYTF.

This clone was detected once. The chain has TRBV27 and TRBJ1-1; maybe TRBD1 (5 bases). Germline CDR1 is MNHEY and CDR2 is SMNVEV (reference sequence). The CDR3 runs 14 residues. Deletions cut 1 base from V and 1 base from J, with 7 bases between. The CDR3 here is CASSLWGENTEAFF. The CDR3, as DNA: TGTGCCAGCAGTTTATGGGGGGAGAACACTGAAGCTTTCTTT.

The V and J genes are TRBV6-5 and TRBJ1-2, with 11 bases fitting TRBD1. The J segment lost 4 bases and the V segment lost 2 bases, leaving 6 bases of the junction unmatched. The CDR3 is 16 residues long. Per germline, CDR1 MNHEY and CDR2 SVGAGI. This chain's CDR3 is CASSYVRTGGGYGYTF. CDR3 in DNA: TGTGCCAGCAGTTACGTTCGGACAGGGGGCGGCTATGGCTACACCTTC.

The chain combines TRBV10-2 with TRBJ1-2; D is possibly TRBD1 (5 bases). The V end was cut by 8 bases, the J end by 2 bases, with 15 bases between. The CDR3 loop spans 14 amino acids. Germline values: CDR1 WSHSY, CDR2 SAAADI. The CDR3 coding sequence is TGCGCCAGCCATCCCCCAGGGTCCAACTATGGCTACACCTTC. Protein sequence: CASHPPGSNYGYTF.

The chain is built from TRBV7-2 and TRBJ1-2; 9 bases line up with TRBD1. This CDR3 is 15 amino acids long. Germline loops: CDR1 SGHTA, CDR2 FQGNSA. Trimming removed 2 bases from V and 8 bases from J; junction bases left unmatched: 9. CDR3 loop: CASSLMVGQGRGYTF. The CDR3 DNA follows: TGTGCCAGCAGCTTAATGGTGGGACAGGGAAGAGGCTACACCTTC.

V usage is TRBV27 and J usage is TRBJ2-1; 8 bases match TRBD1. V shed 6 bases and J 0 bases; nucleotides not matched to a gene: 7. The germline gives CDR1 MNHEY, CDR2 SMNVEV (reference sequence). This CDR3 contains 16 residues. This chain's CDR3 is CASRGRQGSSYNEQFF. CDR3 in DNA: TGTGCCAGCAGAGGGCGACAGGGGAGCTCCTACAATGAGCAGTTCTTC.

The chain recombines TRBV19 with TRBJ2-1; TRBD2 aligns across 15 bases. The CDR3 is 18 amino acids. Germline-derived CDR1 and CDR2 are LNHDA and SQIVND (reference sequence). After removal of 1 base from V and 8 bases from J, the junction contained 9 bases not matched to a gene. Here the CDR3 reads CASSIAGLAGGPRDEQFF. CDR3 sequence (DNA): TGTGCCAGTAGTATAGCTGGACTAGCGGGGGGGCCCAGGGATGAGCAGTTCTTC.

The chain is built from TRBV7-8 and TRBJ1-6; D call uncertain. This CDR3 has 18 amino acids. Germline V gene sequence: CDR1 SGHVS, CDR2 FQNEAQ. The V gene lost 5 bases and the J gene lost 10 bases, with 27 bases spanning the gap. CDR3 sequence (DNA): TGTGCCAGCAGCCCTAATGGAGACGCCTTTGACCCGAGGTCACCCCTCCACTTT. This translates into CASSPNGDAFDPRSPLHF.

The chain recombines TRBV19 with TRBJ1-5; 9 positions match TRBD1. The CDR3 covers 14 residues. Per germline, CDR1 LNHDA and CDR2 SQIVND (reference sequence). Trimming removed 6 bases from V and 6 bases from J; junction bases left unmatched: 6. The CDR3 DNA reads TGTGCCAGTAGGGGGACAGGGCGCGGTCAGCCCCAGCATTTT. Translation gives CASRGTGRGQPQHF. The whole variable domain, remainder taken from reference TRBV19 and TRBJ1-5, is DGGITQSPKYLFRKEGQNVTLSCEQNLNHDAMYWYRQDPGQGLRLIYYSQIVNDFQKGDIAEGYSVSREKKESFPLTVTSAQKNPTAFYLCASRGTGRGQPQHFGDGTRLSIL.

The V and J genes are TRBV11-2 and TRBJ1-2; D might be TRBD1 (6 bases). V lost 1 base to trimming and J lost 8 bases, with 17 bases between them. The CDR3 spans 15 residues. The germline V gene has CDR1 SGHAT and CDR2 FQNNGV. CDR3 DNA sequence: TGTGCCAGCAGCTTAGGAGGGGCAGGGGAATACGGCTACACCTTC. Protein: CASSLGGAGEYGYTF.

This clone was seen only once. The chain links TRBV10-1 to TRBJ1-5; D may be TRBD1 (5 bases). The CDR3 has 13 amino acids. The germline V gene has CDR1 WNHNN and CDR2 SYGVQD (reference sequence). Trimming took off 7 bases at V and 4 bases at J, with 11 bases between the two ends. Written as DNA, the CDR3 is TGCGCCAGCACCGAGACAGATAATCAGCCCCAGCATTTT. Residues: CASTETDNQPQHF.

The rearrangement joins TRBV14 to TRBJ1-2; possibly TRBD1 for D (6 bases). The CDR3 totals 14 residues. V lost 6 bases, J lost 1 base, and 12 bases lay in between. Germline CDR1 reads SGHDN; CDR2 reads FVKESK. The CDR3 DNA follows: TGTGCCAGCAGTCAGGACAGACTTAACTATGGCTACACCTTC. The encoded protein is CASSQDRLNYGYTF. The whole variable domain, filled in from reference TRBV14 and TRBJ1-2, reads EAGVTQFPSHSVIEKGQTVTLRCDPISGHDNLYWYRRVMGKEIKFLLHFVKESKQDESGMPNNRFLAERTGGTYSTLKVQPAELEDSGVYFCASSQDRLNYGYTFGSGTRLTVV.

CDR3 region: CATSGVGGPYEQYF. The CDR3 bases are TGTGCCACCTCTGGCGTCGGGGGGCCCTACGAGCAGTACTTC. The chain has TRBV27 and TRBJ2-7; the D gene is possibly TRBD2 (7 bases). Germline CDR1 reads MNHEY; CDR2 reads SMNVEV (reference sequence). This CDR3 spans 14 amino acids. V lost 10 bases to trimming and J lost 2 bases, with 18 bases between them.

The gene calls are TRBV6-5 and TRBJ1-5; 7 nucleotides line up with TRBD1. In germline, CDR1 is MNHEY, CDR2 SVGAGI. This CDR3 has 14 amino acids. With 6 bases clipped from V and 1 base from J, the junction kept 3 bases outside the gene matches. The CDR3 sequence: CASRDRASNQPQHF. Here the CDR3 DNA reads TGTGCCAGCAGAGACAGGGCGAGCAATCAGCCCCAGCATTTT.